This T cell receptor beta chain was retrieved from a study of OX40 agonist ivuxolimab in advanced cancers. Findings and caveats of the study: In CD8+ T cells, expanded clones were on average more numerous than in CD4+.

V lost 5 bases, J lost 5 bases, and 5 bases stayed unmatched. CDR1 is MDHEN, CDR2 SYDVKM, per germline. The CDR3 has 14 amino acids. Some clones are missing from TCRdb's copy, which holds only in-frame ones; the method was immunoSEQ multiplex PCR. The sample includes tens of thousands of clones, roughly 84% of them seen just once. Regarding this clone: Its antigen remains unknown.

The sample here was CD4+ or CD8+ T cells sorted from blood, taken in a trial of the OX40 agonist ivuxolimab. The chain has TRBV28 and TRBJ2-5; 10 bases are a match to TRBD1. The source of this sequence is an adult with an advanced solid tumor such as melanoma, head and neck, liver or kidney cancer. The CDR3 DNA follows: TGTGCCAGCAGTACGGGACAGGGGCGGGAGACCCAGTACTTC. It is translated as CASSTGQGRETQYF.